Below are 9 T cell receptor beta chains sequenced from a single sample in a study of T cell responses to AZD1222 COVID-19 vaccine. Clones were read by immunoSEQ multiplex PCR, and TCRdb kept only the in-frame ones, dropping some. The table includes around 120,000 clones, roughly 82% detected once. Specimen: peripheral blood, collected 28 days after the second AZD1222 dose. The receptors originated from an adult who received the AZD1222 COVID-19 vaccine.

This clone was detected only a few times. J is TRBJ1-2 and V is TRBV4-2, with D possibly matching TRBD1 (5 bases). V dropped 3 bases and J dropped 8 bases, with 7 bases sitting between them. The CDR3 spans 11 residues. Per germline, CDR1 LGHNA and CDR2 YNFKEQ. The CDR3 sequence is CASSHNRGYTF. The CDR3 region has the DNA TGTGCCAGCAGCCATAACAGGGGCTACACCTTC.

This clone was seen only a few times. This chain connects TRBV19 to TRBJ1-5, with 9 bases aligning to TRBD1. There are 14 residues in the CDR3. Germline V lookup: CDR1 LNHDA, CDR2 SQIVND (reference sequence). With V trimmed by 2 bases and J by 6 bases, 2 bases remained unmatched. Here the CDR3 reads CASSINRGLQPQHF. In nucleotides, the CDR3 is TGTGCCAGTAGTATAAACAGGGGGCTTCAGCCCCAGCATTTT.

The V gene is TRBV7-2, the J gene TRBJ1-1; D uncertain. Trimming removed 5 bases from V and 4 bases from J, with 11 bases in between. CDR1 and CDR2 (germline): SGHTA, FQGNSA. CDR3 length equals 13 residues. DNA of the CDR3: TGTGCCAGCAGCCCTCAACGGGGCACTGAAGCTTTCTTT. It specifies CASSPQRGTEAFF.

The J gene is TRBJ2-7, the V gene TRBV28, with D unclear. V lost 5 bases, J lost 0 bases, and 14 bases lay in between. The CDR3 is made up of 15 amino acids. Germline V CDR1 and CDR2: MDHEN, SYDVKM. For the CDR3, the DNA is TGTGCCAGCAGTACCCGCCAGAGCGCCTCCTACGAGCAGTACTTC. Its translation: CASSTRQSASYEQYF.

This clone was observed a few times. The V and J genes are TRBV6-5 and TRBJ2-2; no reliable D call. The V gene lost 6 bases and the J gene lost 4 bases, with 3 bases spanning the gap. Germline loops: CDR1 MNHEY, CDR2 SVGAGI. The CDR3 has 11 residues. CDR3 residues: CASRSTGELFF. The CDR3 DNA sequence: TGTGCCAGCAGGTCCACCGGGGAGCTGTTTTTT.

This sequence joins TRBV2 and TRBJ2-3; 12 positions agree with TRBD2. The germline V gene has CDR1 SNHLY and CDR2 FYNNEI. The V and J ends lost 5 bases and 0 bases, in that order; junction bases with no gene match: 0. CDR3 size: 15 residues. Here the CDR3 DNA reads TGTGCCAGCAGTACTAGCGGGGGGAGCACAGATACGCAGTATTTT. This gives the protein CASSTSGGSTDTQYF.

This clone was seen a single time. CDR3 amino acids: CASSLAGAGTGELFF. The CDR3 nucleotides read TGTGCCAGCAGCTTGGCAGGGGCAGGCACCGGGGAGCTGTTTTTT. The rearrangement joins TRBV5-8 to TRBJ2-2; tentative D call: TRBD1 (6 bases). CDR1 is SGHTS and CDR2 is YDEGEE in the germline V gene. V dropped 0 bases and J dropped 4 bases, with 10 bases sitting between them. The CDR3 is 15 amino acids.

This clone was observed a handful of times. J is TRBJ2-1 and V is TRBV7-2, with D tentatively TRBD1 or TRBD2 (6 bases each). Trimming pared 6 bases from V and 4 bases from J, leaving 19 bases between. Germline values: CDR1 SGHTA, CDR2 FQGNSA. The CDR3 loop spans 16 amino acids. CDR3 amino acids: CASRLLLGGAYNEQFF. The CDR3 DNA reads TGTGCCAGCAGACTACTCCTGGGGGGCGCGTACAATGAGCAGTTCTTC.

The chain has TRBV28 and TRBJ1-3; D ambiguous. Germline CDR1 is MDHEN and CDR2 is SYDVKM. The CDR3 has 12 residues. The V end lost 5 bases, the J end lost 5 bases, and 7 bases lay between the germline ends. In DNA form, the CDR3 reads TGTGCCAGCAGTCCCAGGCGAAACACCATATATTTT. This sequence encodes CASSPRRNTIYF.